Shown below are 13 T cell receptor beta chains from a single sample sequenced in a study of identical twins. One entry per CDR3 protein results from TCRdb running MiXCR on the 5' RACE reads. The sample carries nearly 900,000 distinct CDR3 sequences, 12% recorded once. These sequences were also reported in another study, on yellow fever vaccine responses in identical twins.

What was sequenced was PBMCs. The receptors shown here come from a young woman in good health.

The chain combines TRBV24-1 with TRBJ2-3; 10 bases agree with TRBD1. This CDR3 region has 16 residues. V was pared by 6 bases and J by 7 bases, with 12 bases of the junction left unmatched. Per the germline V gene, CDR1 is KGHDR and CDR2 is SFDVKD. The CDR3 loop reads CATSKGQGIALNTQYF. CDR3 DNA sequence: TGTGCCACCAGTAAGGGACAGGGGATCGCACTGAATACGCAGTATTTT.

This clonotype occurred a few times. This sequence joins TRBV2 and TRBJ1-4; D gene uncertain. V lost 6 bases and J lost 4, with 12 bases in between. Germline V CDR1 and CDR2: SNHLY, FYNNEI. This CDR3 is 14 amino acids long. The CDR3 nucleotides read TGTGCCAGCAGGGAGGTCCTGATTAATGAAAAACTGTTTTTT. This sequence encodes CASREVLINEKLFF.

The genes are TRBV28 and TRBJ2-3, with D possibly matching TRBD2 (7 bases). Germline V CDR1 and CDR2: MDHEN, SYDVKM. This CDR3 contains 15 residues. V was trimmed by 7 bases and J by 1 base, leaving 15 bases between them. The CDR3 nucleotides read TGTGCCAGCAAGCCGAGGGGGGGGGGCACAGATACGCAGTATTTT. This gives the protein CASKPRGGGTDTQYF. Together with reference TRBV28 and TRBJ2-3, the CDR3 gives the full variable domain: DVKVTQSSRYLVKRTGEKVFLECVQDMDHENMFWYRQDPGLGLRLIYFSYDVKMKEKGDIPEGYSVSREKKERFSLILESASTNQTSMYLCASKPRGGGTDTQYFGPGTRLTVL.

This clonotype was counted at least ten times. At one boundary the junction diverges from the germline segment, which might be a read error. This chain connects TRBV5-1 to TRBJ2-5; 8 positions agree with TRBD1. Germline CDR1 is SGHRS and CDR2 is YFSETQ. The CDR3 is made up of 14 amino acids. The CDR3 bases are TGCGCCAGCAACGAGGACAGGGTCTCCGCCGTTTCGGACTTC. It specifies CASNEDRVSAVSDF.

This clonotype showed up many times. This chain links TRBV10-3 with TRBJ1-1, with D possibly TRBD1 on 6 matching bases. The CDR3 extends over 12 amino acids. CDR1 and CDR2 (germline): ENHRY, SYGVKD. The CDR3 nucleotides are TGTGGAAGCGGGGGCGTCGGCACTGAAGCTTTCTTT. It encodes CGSGGVGTEAFF.

This chain joins TRBV5-1 and TRBJ2-1; 12 nucleotides match TRBD2. V was clipped by 1 base and J by 7 bases; unmatched bases: 6. The CDR3 has 16 amino acids. CDR1 is SGHRS, CDR2 YFSETQ, per germline. DNA of the CDR3: TGCGCCAGCAGCTTGTACCTAGCGGGAGGGCCGAATGAGCAGTTCTTC. It encodes CASSLYLAGGPNEQFF.

V gene TRBV20-1 combines with J gene TRBJ2-1; D is possibly TRBD1 (6 bases). CDR1 is DFQATT and CDR2 is SNEGSKA in the germline V gene (reference sequence). Trimming cost V 6 bases and J 4 bases, with 19 bases left between them. The CDR3 runs to 15 residues. The CDR3 DNA reads TGCAGTGCAACACAGGCCCGGACAGTTTACAATGAGCAGTTCTTC. Its translation is CSATQARTVYNEQFF.

The rearrangement uses TRBV5-1 and TRBJ2-2, with 9 nucleotides matching TRBD2. CDR3 length equals 16 residues. Losses at the gene ends were 5 bases for V and 0 bases for J; bases not matched to a gene: 5. Germline lookup yields CDR1 SGHRS and CDR2 YFSETQ. This CDR3 is CASRVSGSSNTGELFF. The CDR3 bases are TGCGCCAGCAGGGTTAGCGGGAGTTCGAACACCGGGGAGCTGTTTTTT. Variable domain in full (rest from reference TRBV5-1 and TRBJ2-2): KAGVTQTPRYLIKTRGQQVTLSCSPISGHRSVSWYQQTPGQGLQFLFEYFSETQRNKGNFPGRFSGRQFSNSRSEMNVSTLELGDSALYLCASRVSGSSNTGELFFGEGSRLTVL.

This clonotype was counted ten times or more. This chain connects TRBV10-3 to TRBJ2-7; TRBD2 might be the D (6 bases). Germline lookup yields CDR1 ENHRY and CDR2 SYGVKD. V lost 3 bases and J 5 bases, leaving 17 bases between the germline ends. The CDR3 has 15 amino acids. The chain's CDR3 is CAISDRASADDEQYF. As DNA, the CDR3 is TGTGCCATCAGTGACAGAGCTAGCGCCGACGACGAGCAGTACTTC.

This clonotype was seen many times. The chain carries TRBV12-3 or TRBV12-4 and TRBJ1-5, with unresolved D. This CDR3 contains 12 residues. V shed 3 bases and J shed 6 bases, with 6 bases lying between them. The CDR3 DNA sequence: TGTGCCAGCAGTTTTGTGGGTCAGCCCCAGCATTTT. Encoded protein: CASSFVGQPQHF.

This clonotype was observed a few times. The rearrangement joins TRBV20-1 to TRBJ1-5; no firm D call. There are 16 residues in the CDR3. Germline V gene lookup returns CDR1 DFQATT and CDR2 SNEGSKA (reference sequence). Trimming left V 1 base short and J 1 base short, with 14 bases between. The CDR3 region is CSARGVAEKSNQPQHF. DNA of the CDR3: TGCAGTGCTAGAGGGGTGGCGGAGAAAAGCAATCAGCCCCAGCATTTT.

This clonotype has more than one count but fewer than ten. The chain couples TRBV5-1 to TRBJ1-1; the D is unclear. The CDR3 sequence is 13 residues long. Trimming took 4 bases from V and 7 from J, leaving 14 bases between them. The V gene's germline CDR1 is SGHRS and CDR2 YFSETQ. CDR3 sequence: CASSPPVASEAFF. CDR3 DNA: TGCGCCAGCAGCCCGCCCGTGGCTAGTGAAGCTTTCTTT.

This clonotype was picked up a small number of times. The chain couples TRBV10-3 to TRBJ1-5, with D maybe TRBD1 (6 bases). In germline, CDR1 is ENHRY, CDR2 SYGVKD. CDR3 size: 14 residues. V lost 6 bases and J 3 bases, leaving 12 bases between the germline ends. The CDR3 is CAISWGHHNQPQHF. CDR3 sequence (DNA): TGTGCCATCAGCTGGGGACACCACAATCAGCCCCAGCATTTT.